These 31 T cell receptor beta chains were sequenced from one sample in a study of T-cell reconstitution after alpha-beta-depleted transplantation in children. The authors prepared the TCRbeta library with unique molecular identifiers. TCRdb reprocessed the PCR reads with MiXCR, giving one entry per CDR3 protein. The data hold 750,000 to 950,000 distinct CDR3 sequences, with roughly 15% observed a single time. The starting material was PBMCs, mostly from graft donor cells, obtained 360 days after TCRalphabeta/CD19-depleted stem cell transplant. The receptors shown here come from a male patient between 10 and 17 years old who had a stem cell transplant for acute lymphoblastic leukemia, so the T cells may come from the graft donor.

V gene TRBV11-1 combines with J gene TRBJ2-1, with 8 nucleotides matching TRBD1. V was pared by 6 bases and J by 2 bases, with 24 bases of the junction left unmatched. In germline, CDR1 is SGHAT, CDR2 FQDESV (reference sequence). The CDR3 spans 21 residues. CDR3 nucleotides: TGTGCCAGCAGGGTCTACAAACCCCCCAAACGACAGGGGAGCCCCTACAATGAGCAGTTCTTC. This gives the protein CASRVYKPPKRQGSPYNEQFF. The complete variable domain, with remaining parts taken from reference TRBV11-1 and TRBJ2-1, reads EAEVAQSPRYKITEKSQAVAFWCDPISGHATLYWYRQILGQGPELLVQFQDESVVDDSQLPKDRFSAERLKGVDSTLKIQPAELGDSAMYLCASRVYKPPKRQGSPYNEQFFGPGTRLTVL.

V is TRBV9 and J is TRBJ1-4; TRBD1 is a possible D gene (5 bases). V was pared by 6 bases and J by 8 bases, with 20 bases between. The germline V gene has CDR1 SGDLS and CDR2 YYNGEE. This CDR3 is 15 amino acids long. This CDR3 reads CASTAPLGRDEKLFF. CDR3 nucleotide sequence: TGTGCCAGCACCGCACCCTTAGGCAGGGACGAAAAACTGTTTTTT.

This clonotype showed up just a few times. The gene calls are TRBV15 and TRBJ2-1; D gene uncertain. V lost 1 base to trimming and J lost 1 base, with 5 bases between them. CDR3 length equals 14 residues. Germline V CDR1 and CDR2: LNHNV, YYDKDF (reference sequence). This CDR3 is CATSRGPSYNEQFF. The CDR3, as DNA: TGTGCCACCAGCAGAGGACCATCCTACAATGAGCAGTTCTTC.

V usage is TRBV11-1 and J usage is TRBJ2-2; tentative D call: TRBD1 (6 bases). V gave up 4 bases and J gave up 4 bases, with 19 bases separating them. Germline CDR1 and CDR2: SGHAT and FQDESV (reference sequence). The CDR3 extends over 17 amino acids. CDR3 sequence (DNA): TGTGCCAGCAGCTCATTAGCCATCGGACAGAGCACCGGGGAGCTGTTTTTT. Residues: CASSSLAIGQSTGELFF.

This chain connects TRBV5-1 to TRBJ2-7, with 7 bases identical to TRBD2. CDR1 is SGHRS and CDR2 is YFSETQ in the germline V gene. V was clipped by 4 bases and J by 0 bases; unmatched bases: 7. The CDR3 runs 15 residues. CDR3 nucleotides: TGCGCCAGCAGCCCCGACGCTAGCGGCTCCTACGAGCAGTACTTC. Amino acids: CASSPDASGSYEQYF. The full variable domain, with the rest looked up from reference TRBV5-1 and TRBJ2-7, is KAGVTQTPRYLIKTRGQQVTLSCSPISGHRSVSWYQQTPGQGLQFLFEYFSETQRNKGNFPGRFSGRQFSNSRSEMNVSTLELGDSALYLCASSPDASGSYEQYFGPGTRLTVT.

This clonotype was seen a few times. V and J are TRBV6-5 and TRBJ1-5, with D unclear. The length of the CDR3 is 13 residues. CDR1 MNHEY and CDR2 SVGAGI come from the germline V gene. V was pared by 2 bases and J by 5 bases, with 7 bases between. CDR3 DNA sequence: TGTGCCAGCAGTTACAGGGCCCATCAGCCCCAGCATTTT. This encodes CASSYRAHQPQHF.

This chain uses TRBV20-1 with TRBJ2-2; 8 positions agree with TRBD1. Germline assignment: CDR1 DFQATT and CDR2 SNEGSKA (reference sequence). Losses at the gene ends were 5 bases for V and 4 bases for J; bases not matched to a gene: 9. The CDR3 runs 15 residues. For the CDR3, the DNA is TGCAGTGCTTTGGGACAGGACGCTATCACCGGGGAGCTGTTTTTT. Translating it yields CSALGQDAITGELFF.

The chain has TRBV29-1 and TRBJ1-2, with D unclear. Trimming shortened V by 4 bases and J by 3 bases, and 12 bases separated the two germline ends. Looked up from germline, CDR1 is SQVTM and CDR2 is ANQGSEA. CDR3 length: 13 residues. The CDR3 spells CSVVGGGDYGYTF. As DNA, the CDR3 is TGCAGCGTTGTAGGAGGAGGAGACTATGGCTACACCTTC.

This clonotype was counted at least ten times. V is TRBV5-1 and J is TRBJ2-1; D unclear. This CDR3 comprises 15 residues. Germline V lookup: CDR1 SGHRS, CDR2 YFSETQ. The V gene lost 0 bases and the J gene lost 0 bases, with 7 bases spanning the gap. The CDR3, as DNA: TGCGCCAGCAGCTTGGAGGGTATCTCCTACAATGAGCAGTTCTTC. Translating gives CASSLEGISYNEQFF.

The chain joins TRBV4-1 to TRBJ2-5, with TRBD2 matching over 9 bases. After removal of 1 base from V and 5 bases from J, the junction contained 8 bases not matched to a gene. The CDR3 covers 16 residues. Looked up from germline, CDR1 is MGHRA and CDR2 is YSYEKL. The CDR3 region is CASSQVGLAGLETQYF. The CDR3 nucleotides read TGCGCCAGCAGCCAAGTGGGGCTAGCGGGACTCGAGACCCAGTACTTC.

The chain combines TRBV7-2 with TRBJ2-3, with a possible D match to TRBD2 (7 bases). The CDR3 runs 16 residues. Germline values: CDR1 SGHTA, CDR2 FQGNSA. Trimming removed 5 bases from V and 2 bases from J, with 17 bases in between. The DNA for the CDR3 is TGTGCCAGCAGCGATGTTCGGGGGGCCCTCACAGATACGCAGTATTTT. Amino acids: CASSDVRGALTDTQYF.

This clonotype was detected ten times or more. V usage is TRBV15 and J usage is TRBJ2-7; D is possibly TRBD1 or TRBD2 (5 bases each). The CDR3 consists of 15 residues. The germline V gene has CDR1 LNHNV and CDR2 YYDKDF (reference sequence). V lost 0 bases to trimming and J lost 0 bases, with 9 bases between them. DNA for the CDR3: TGTGCCACCAGCAGAGATGGTGGGGGCTCCTACGAGCAGTACTTC. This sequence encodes CATSRDGGGSYEQYF.

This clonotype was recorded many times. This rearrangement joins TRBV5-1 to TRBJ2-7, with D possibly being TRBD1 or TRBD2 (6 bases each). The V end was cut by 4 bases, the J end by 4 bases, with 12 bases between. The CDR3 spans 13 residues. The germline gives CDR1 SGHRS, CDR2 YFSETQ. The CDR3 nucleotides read TGCGCCAGCAGCCCAGAGGGGGGTTACGAGCAGTACTTC. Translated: CASSPEGGYEQYF.

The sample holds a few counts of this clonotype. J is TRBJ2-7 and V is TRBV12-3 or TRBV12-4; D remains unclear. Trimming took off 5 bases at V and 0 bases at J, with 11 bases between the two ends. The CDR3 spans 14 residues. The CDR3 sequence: CASSNDISSYEQYF. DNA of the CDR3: TGTGCCAGCAGTAACGACATCTCCTCCTACGAGCAGTACTTC.

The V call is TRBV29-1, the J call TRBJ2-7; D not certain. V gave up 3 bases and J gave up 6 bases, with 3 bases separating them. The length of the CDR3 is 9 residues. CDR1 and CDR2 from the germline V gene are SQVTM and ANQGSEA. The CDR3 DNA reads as TGCAGCGTTGAGAGCGAGCAGTACTTC. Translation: CSVESEQYF.

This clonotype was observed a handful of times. CDR3 coding DNA: TGTGCCAGCAGCCCGATAGGTATCCGGTCCCGCACAGATACGCAGTATTTT. This sequence encodes CASSPIGIRSRTDTQYF. The chain combines TRBV11-2 with TRBJ2-3; D is undetermined. Trimming shortened V by 5 bases and J by 1 base, and 19 bases separated the two germline ends. CDR3 length: 17 residues. Germline lookup yields CDR1 SGHAT and CDR2 FQNNGV.

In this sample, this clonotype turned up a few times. The CDR3 region has the DNA TGTGCCAGCAGTCAAACCGGGAACAGCCTCCGGGAGCTGTTTTTT. Its protein product is CASSQTGNSLRELFF. The chain recombines TRBV27 with TRBJ2-2; the D gene is possibly TRBD2 (5 bases). The CDR3 is 15 residues long. Germline loops: CDR1 MNHEY, CDR2 SMNVEV (reference sequence). V was shortened by 5 bases and J by 9 bases, with 19 bases between the two germline ends.

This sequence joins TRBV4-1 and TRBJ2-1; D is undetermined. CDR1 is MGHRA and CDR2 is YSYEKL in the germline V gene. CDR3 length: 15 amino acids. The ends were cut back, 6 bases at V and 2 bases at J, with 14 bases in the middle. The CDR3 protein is CASRSLGLAYNEQFF. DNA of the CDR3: TGCGCCAGCAGATCCCTTGGGCTAGCCTACAATGAGCAGTTCTTC.

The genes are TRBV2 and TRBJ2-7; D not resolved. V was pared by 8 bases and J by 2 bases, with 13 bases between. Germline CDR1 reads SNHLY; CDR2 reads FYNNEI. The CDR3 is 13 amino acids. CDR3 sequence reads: CASSVLPTYEQYF. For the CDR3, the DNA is TGTGCCAGCTCGGTTCTCCCTACCTACGAGCAGTACTTC.

The CDR3 nucleotides are TGCGCCAGCAGCCTAAGGACGCCCATACGGGTCTCCTACGAGCAGTACTTC. Translating gives CASSLRTPIRVSYEQYF. The chain carries TRBV5-1 and TRBJ2-7; D is ambiguous. The length of the CDR3 is 17 residues. CDR1 is SGHRS, CDR2 YFSETQ, per germline. V was trimmed by 4 bases and J by 0 bases, leaving 20 bases between them.

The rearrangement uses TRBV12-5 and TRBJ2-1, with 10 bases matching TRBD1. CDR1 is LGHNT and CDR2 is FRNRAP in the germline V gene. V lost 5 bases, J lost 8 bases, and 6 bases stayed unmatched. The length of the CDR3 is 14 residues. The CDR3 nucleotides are TGTGCTAGTGGTCCAGGGACAGGGGTGGATGAGCAGTTCTTC. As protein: CASGPGTGVDEQFF.

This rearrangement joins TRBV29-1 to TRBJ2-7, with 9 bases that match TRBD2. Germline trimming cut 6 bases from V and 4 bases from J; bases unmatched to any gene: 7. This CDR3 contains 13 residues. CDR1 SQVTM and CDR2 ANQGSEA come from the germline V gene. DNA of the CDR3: TGCAGCGTGACCGGGACTAGCTCTTACGAGCAGTACTTC. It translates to CSVTGTSSYEQYF.

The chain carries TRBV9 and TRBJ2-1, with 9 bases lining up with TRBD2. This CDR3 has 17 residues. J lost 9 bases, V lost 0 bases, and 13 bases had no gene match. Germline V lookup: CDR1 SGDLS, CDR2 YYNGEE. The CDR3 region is CASSVVSRAGGMGEQFF. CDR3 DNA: TGTGCCAGCAGCGTAGTGTCCCGGGCGGGAGGGATGGGTGAGCAGTTCTTC.

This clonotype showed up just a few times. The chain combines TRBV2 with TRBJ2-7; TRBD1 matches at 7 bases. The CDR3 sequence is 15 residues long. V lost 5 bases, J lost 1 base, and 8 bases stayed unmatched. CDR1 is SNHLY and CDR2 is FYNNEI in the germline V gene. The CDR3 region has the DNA TGTGCCAGCAGTCTAAATCGGGACAGTTCCTACGAGCAGTACTTC. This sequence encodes CASSLNRDSSYEQYF.

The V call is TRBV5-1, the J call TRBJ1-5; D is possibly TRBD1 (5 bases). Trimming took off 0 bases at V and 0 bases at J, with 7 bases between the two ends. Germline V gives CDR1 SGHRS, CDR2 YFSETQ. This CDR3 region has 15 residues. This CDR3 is CASSLVDSSNQPQHF. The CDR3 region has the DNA TGCGCCAGCAGCTTGGTCGACAGTAGCAATCAGCCCCAGCATTTT.

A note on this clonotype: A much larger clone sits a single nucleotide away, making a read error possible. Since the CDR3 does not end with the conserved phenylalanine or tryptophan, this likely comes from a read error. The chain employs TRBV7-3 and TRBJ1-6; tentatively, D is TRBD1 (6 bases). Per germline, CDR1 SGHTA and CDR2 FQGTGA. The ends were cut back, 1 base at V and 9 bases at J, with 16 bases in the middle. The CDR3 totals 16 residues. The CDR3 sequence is CASSLIGGSTISPLHC. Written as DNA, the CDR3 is TGTGCCAGCAGCTTAATCGGGGGCTCGACCATTTCACCCCTCCACTGT.

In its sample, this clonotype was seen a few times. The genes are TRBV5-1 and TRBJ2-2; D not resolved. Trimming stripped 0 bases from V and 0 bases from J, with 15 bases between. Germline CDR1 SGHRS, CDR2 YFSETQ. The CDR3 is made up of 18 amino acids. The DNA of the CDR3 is TGCGCCAGCAGCTTGGAGCCGACAAAGGGATCGAACACCGGGGAGCTGTTTTTT. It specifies CASSLEPTKGSNTGELFF.

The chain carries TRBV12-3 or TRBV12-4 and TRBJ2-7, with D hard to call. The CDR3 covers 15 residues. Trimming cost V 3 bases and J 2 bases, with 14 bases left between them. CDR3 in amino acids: CASSFSPLGAYEQYF. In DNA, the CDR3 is TGTGCCAGCAGTTTTAGCCCCCTCGGTGCCTACGAGCAGTACTTC.

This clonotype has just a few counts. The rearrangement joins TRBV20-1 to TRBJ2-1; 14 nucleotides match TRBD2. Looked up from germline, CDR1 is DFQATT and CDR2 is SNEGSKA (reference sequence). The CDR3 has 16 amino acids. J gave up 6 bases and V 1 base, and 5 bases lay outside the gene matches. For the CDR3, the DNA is TGCAGTGCTAGAGGCCCGACTAGCGGGAGGGCCAATGAGCAGTTCTTC. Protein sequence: CSARGPTSGRANEQFF.

CDR3 sequence (DNA): TGTGCCAGCAGCAAAGCCCGGACCTCTAGCGGGAGGGCCCCCTCCCCCGATGAGCAGTTCTTC. Its translation is CASSKARTSSGRAPSPDEQFF. The chain joins TRBV21-1 to TRBJ2-1; the table assigns TRBD2, which was not confirmed against the DNA. TRBV21-1 is a recognized pseudogene. This CDR3 is 21 amino acids long.

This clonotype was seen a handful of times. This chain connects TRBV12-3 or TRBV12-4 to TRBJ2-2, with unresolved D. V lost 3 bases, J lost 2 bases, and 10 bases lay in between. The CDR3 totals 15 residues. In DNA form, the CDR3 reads TGTGCCAGCAGTTTCGTATCCCTAAACACCGGGGAGCTGTTTTTT. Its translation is CASSFVSLNTGELFF.